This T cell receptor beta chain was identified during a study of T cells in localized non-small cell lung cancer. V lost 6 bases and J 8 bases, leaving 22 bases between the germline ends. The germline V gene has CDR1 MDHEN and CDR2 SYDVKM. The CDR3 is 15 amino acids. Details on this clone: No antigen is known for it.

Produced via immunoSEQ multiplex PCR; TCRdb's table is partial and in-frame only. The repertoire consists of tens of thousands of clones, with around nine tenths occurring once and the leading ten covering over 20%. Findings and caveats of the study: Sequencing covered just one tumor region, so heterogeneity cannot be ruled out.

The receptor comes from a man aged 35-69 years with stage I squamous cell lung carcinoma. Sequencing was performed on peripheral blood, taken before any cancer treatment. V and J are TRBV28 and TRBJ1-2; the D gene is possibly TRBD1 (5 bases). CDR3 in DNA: TGTGCCAGCAGGGCCGGGGGGGAGCTTATTGACGGCTACACCTTC. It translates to CASRAGGELIDGYTF.